This T cell receptor beta chain was identified in a study of cytomegalovirus exposure and HLA in healthy donors. The germline V and J ends were trimmed by 3 bases and 6 bases, with 15 bases remaining between them. CDR3 length: 15 residues. Per germline, CDR1 KGHSH and CDR2 LQKENI. The sample holds one count of this clone. Its antigen is unknown. Whole-study results and caveats: A later analysis showed TCR association rates differing by HLA locus, peaking at DRB1 and lowest at HLA-C. Most likely, a cluster of highly shared sequence variants arose as a sequencing artifact. A later analysis reported that several of the most significant clusters appeared to be linked to common viral pathogens, among them Epstein-Barr virus. Most TCR sequences proved rare, with some public TCRs found in many donors.

It was with 60 Vbeta and 13 Jbeta primers that the PCR ran. TCRdb's table, derived via immunoSEQ multiplex PCR, lists solely in-frame clones and lacks some. This repertoire shows 250,000 to 350,000 clones, 75% to 90% found once; its top ten account for around 3.7%. Source material: PBMCs. This receptor was obtained from a man in his forties in good health and CMV-seropositive. The chain has TRBV18 and TRBJ2-1; D perhaps matches TRBD2 (6 bases). The CDR3 DNA follows: TGTGCCAGCTCACCGTTGGGACTCGATTCCAATGAGCAGTTCTTC. This translates into CASSPLGLDSNEQFF.